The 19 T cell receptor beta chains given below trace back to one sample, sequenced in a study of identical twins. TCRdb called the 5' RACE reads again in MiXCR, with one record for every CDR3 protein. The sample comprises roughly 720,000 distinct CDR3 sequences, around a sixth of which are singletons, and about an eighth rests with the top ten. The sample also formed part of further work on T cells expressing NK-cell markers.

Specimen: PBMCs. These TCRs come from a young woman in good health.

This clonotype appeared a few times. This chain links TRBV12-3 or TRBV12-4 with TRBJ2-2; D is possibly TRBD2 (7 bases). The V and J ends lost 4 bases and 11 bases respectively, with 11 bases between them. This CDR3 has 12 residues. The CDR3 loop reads CASSWGGGELFF. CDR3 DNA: TGTGCCAGCAGTTGGGGGGGCGGTGAGCTGTTTTTT.

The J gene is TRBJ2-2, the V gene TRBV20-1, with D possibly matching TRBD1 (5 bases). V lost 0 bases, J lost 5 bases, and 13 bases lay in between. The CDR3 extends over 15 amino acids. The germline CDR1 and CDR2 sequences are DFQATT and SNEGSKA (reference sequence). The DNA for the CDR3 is TGCAGTGCTAGAGATCCTTACAGGCTTACCGGGGAGCTGTTTTTT. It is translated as CSARDPYRLTGELFF.

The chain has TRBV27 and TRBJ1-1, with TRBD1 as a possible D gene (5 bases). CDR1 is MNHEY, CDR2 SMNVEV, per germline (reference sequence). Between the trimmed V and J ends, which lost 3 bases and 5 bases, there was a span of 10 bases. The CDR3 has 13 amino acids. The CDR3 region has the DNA TGTGCCAGCAGTTTCACCTGGGGGACTGAAGCTTTCTTT. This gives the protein CASSFTWGTEAFF.

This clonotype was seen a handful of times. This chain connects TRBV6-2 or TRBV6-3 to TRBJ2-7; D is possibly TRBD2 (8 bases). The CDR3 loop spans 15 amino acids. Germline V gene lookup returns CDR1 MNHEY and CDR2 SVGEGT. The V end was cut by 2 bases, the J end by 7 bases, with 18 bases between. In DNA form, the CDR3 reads TGTGCCAGCAGTTACGAACAGGGGACTAGTAGGGAGCAGTACTTC. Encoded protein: CASSYEQGTSREQYF.

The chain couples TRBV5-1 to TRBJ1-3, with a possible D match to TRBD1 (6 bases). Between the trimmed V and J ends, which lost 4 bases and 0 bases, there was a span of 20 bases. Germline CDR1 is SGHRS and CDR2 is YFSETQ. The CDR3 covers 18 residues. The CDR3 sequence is CASSPNRAATYSGNTIYF. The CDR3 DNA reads TGCGCCAGCAGCCCAAACAGGGCCGCTACCTACTCTGGAAACACCATATATTTT.

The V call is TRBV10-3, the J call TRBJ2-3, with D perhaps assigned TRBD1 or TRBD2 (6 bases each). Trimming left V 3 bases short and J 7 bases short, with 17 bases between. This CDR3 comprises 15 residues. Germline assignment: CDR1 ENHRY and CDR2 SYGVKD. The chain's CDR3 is CAISDVGGHGNTQYF. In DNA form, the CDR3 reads TGTGCCATCAGTGACGTGGGGGGCCATGGGAATACGCAGTATTTT.

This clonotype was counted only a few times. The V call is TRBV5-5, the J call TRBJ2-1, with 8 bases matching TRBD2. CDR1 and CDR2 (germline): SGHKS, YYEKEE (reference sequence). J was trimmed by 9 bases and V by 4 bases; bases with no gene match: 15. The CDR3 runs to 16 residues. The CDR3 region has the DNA TGTGCCAGCAGCACGCCGGGACTAGTTTATACCGGTGAGCAGTTCTTC. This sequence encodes CASSTPGLVYTGEQFF.

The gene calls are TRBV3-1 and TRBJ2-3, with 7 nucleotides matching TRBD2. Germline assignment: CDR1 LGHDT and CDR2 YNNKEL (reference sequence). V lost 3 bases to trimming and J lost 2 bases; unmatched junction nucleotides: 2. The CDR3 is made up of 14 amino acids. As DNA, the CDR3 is TGTGCCAGCAGCCAGCGGGGGATCACAGATACGCAGTATTTT. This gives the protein CASSQRGITDTQYF.

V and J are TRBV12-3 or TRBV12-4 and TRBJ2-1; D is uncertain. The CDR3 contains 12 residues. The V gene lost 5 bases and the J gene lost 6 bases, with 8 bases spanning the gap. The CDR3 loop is CASSPQFNEQFF. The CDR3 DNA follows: TGTGCCAGCAGTCCACAGTTCAATGAGCAGTTCTTC.

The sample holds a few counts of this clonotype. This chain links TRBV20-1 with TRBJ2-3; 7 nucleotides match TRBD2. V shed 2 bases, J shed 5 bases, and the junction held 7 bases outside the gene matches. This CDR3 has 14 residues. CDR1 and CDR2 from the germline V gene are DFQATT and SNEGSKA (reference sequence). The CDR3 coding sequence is TGCAGTGCTAGAAGGGCGGGAGCTGTAGATACGCAGTATTTT. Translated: CSARRAGAVDTQYF.

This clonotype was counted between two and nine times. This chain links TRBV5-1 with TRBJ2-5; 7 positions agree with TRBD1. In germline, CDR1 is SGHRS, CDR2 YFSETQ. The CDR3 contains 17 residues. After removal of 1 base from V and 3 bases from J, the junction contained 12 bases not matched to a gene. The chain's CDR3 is CASSLYLPGQRKETQYF. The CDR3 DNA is TGCGCCAGCAGCTTGTATCTCCCGGGACAGCGGAAAGAGACCCAGTACTTC.

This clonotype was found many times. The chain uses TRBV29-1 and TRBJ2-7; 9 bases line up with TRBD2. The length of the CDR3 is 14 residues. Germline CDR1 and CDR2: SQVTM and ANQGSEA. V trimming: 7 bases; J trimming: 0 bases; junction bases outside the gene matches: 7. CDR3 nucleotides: TGCAGCGCCAATAGCGGGGGATCCTCCTACGAGCAGTACTTC. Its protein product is CSANSGGSSYEQYF.

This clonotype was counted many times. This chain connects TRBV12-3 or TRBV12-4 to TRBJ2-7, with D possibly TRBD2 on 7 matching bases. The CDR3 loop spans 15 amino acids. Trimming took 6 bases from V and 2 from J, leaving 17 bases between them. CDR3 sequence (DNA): TGTGCCAGCAGAGGGGAGGGGGACGGGGCCTACGAGCAGTACTTC. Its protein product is CASRGEGDGAYEQYF.

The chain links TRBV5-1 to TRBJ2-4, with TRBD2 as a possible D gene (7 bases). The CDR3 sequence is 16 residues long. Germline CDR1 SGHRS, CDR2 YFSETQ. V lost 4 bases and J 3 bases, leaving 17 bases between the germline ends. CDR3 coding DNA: TGCGCCAGCAGCCCGGAGGGGGGGTACGGCAAAAACATTCAGTACTTC. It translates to CASSPEGGYGKNIQYF.

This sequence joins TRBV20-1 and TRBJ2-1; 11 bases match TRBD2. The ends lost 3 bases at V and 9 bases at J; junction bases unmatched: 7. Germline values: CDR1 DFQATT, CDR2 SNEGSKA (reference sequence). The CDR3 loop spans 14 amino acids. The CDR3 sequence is CSASLSGGAGEQFF. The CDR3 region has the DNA TGCAGTGCTAGCCTTAGCGGGGGGGCCGGTGAGCAGTTCTTC.

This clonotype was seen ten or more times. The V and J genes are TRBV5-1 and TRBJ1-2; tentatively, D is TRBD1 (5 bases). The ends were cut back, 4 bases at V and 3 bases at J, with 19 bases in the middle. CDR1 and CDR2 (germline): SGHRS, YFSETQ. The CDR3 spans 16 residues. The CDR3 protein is CASSLLPAVGDYGYTF. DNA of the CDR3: TGCGCCAGCAGCCTACTCCCGGCAGTGGGGGACTATGGCTACACCTTC. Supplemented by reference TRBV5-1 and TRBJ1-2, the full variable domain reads KAGVTQTPRYLIKTRGQQVTLSCSPISGHRSVSWYQQTPGQGLQFLFEYFSETQRNKGNFPGRFSGRQFSNSRSEMNVSTLELGDSALYLCASSLLPAVGDYGYTFGSGTRLTVV.

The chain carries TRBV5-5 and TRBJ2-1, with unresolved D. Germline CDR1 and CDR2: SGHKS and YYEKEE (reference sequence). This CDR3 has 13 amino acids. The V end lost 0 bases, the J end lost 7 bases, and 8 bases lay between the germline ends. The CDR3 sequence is CASSLARLNEQFF. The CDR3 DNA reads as TGTGCCAGCAGCTTGGCCCGTCTTAATGAGCAGTTCTTC.

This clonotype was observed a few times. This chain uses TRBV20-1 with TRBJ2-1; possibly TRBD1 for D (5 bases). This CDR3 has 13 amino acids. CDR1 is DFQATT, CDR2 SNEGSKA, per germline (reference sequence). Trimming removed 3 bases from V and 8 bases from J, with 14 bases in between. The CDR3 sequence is CSARGRGGYEQFF. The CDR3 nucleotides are TGCAGTGCTAGGGGAAGGGGTGGTTATGAGCAGTTCTTC.

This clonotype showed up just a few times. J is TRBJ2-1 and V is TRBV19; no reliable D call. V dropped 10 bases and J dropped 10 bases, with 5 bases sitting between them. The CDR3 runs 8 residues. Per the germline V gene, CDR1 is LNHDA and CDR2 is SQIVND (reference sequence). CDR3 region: CAIPEQFF. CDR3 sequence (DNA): TGTGCCATCCCAGAGCAGTTCTTC.